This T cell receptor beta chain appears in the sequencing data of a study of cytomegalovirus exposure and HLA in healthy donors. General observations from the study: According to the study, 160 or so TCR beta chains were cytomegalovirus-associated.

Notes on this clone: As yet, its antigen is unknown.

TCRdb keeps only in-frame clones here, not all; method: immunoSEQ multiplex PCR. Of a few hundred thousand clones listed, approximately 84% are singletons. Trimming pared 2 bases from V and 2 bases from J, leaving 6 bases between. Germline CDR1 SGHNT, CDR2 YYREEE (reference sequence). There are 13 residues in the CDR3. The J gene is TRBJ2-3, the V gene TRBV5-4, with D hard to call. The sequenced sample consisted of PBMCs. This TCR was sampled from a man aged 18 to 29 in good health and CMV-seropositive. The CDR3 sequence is CASSLGSTDTQYF. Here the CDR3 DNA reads TGTGCCAGCAGCTTAGGCTCCACAGATACGCAGTATTTT.